These 8 T cell receptor beta chains originate from one sample sequenced in a study of CD8 T cells in Susac syndrome. Random hexamers served to reverse transcribe roughly 0.5 to 1 ug RNA. MiXCR, applied by TCRdb to the immunoSEQ multiplex PCR reads, yields one record per CDR3 protein. The data contain about 180,000 distinct CDR3 sequences, about 95% of them singletons. The sample was CD8+ T cells from PBMCs. The source is a human donor with multiple sclerosis.

The chain employs TRBV7-8 and TRBJ1-1; a possible D gene is TRBD1 (5 bases). This CDR3 has 14 residues. CDR1 and CDR2 from the germline V gene are SGHVS and FQNEAQ. Trimming pared 4 bases from V and 6 bases from J, leaving 15 bases between. For the CDR3, the DNA is TGTGCCAGCAGCTCCGGAGGGGTAGCGGCTGAAGCTTTCTTT. It yields the protein CASSSGGVAAEAFF.

J is TRBJ2-1 and V is TRBV29-1; 11 nucleotides agree with TRBD2. The ends lost 7 bases at V and 4 bases at J; junction bases unmatched: 3. CDR3 length: 13 amino acids. Germline CDR1 SQVTM, CDR2 ANQGSEA. For the CDR3, the DNA is TGCAGCGATAGCGGGAGGGCGTACAATGAGCAGTTCTTC. It is translated as CSDSGRAYNEQFF.

This chain joins TRBV5-1 and TRBJ1-2; D remains ambiguous. V lost 0 bases, J lost 6 bases, and 9 bases lay in between. CDR3 length: 13 residues. Per the germline V gene, CDR1 is SGHRS and CDR2 is YFSETQ. CDR3 protein: CASSLVGFDGYTF. The CDR3, as DNA: TGCGCCAGCAGCTTGGTAGGGTTTGATGGCTACACCTTC.

This clonotype was recorded only once. This chain connects TRBV5-4 to TRBJ2-7; D remains ambiguous. V lost 2 bases, J lost 2 bases, and 11 bases lay in between. The CDR3 loop spans 14 amino acids. Germline CDR1 and CDR2: SGHNT and YYREEE (reference sequence). The CDR3 sequence is CASSFPADTYEQYF. In DNA, the CDR3 is TGTGCCAGCAGCTTTCCGGCAGACACCTACGAGCAGTACTTC. Supplemented by reference TRBV5-4 and TRBJ2-7, the full variable domain reads ETGVTQSPTHLIKTRGQQVTLRCSSQSGHNTVSWYQQALGQGPQFIFQYYREEENGRGNFPPRFSGLQFPNYSSELNVNALELDDSALYLCASSFPADTYEQYFGPGTRLTVT.

V usage is TRBV20-1 and J usage is TRBJ1-2; maybe TRBD1 (6 bases). Germline assignment: CDR1 DFQATT and CDR2 SNEGSKA (reference sequence). The CDR3 loop spans 14 amino acids. Trimming left V 3 bases short and J 7 bases short, with 18 bases between. CDR3 nucleotide sequence: TGCAGTGCTAGGGAAACAGGGACGGGTCTTGGCTACACCTTC. It yields the protein CSARETGTGLGYTF.

The rearrangement joins TRBV20-1 to TRBJ2-4; unclear D gene. The V end was cut by 3 bases, the J end by 3 bases, with 15 bases between. The CDR3 is 15 residues long. Germline-derived CDR1 and CDR2 are DFQATT and SNEGSKA (reference sequence). CDR3 residues: CSASPGYLIKNIQYF. As DNA, the CDR3 is TGCAGTGCTAGCCCCGGATACTTAATCAAAAACATTCAGTACTTC.

This chain connects TRBV11-2 to TRBJ2-3, with unresolved D. Deletions cut 0 bases from V and 6 bases from J, with 7 bases between. The germline gives CDR1 SGHAT, CDR2 FQNNGV. The CDR3 totals 13 residues. This CDR3 is CASSLDLSDTQYF. The CDR3 DNA reads as TGTGCCAGCAGCTTAGATCTATCGGATACGCAGTATTTT.

This chain connects TRBV29-1 to TRBJ2-2; D unclear. CDR1 is SQVTM and CDR2 is ANQGSEA in the germline V gene. V was pared by 1 base and J by 7 bases, with 7 bases between. The CDR3 contains 12 residues. The CDR3 DNA sequence: TGCAGCGTTGAAGTGGAAGGCGGGGAGCTGTTTTTT. It encodes CSVEVEGGELFF.